The rows below give T cell receptor beta chains drawn from one sample of a study of shared clonotypes between healthy human individuals. This table comes from immunoSEQ multiplex PCR, and its TCRdb copy is limited to in-frame clones, with some not included. This sample has about 2.4 million clones, with over 85% found just once. Sequences were obtained from naive CD4+ T cells from PBMCs. These receptors were taken from a man between 18 and 29 years old in good health. Some clones in this sample may be carry-over from other donors' samples. Each CDR3 is given without its conserved first and last residue.

v_gene | CDR3aa
TRBV5-6 | ASSSFGLAGGNEQF
TRBV5-1 | ASSSYDREVKETQY
TRBV29-1 | SVAGLYEQY
TRBV7-2 | ASSFNSGRAKKTQY
TRBV5-6 | ASSSGTGHGYT
TRBV7-2 | ASSPGLHYPQPQH
TRBV5-1 | ASNLVGLAHEQY
TRBV5-1 | ASKLTTGDIQY
TRBV4-1 | ASSQETSDTDTQY
TRBV5-6 | ASSWGQGFNEQF
TRBV6-5 | ASSYRMGLAMETQY
TRBV2 | ARGGNGGTGDTQY
TRBV7-2 | ASSPPRGGSYEQY
TRBV6-1 | ASRKVDSGNTIY
TRBV5-1 | ASSHTGRENIQY
TRBV5-1 | ASSYGTGVNQPQH
TRBV9 | ASSPTPGQDYNEQF
TRBV7-3 | ASSLRLAAPYNEQF
TRBV2 | ASSYLAGYNEQF
TRBV5-6 | ASSLVGDRGRENTIY
TRBV7-2 | ASSERSGRGGNEQF
TRBV18 | ASSPSGGGNQPQH
TRBV30 | ASPPPGGSGVGELF
TRBV5-1 | ASSRTSGTNYEQY
TRBV18 | ASSPDQGAYYEQY
TRBV19 | ASSGDRGPATNEKLF
TRBV30 | AWSQPGYGAF
TRBV28 | ASSLWAGVGNQPQH
TRBV30 | AWSVGVSYEQY
TRBV10-3 | AIRAGLTGNTIY
TRBV27 | ASSPSPIQWTQY
TRBV7-2 | ASSLVENTEAF
TRBV5-4 | ASSLKSAGNEQF
TRBV2 | ASSEWRAGEQY
TRBV28 | ASSLISGGGAF
TRBV4-2 | ASSQPGLAVQETQY
TRBV4-3 | ARWNLRNEQF
TRBV27 | ASSLFARASHGYT
TRBV19 | ASSSRGPGYT
TRBV11-1 | ASSPRRVNTEAF
TRBV18 | ASSPPGPPDGEQY
TRBV7-2 | ASSLVGETGANVLT
TRBV28 | ASSITGMTEAF
TRBV7-8 | ASSLFDSRNTEAF
TRBV5-6 | ASSWGGQASYEQY
TRBV19 | ASGGTVQWAVTGELF
TRBV7-2 | ASSPTRGLYNEQF